This TCR beta chain was retrieved from a study of cytomegalovirus exposure and HLA in healthy donors. Germline V gene lookup returns CDR1 SGHNT and CDR2 YYREEE (reference sequence). Trimming stripped 0 bases from V and 2 bases from J, with 8 bases between. This CDR3 has 14 residues. Regarding this clone: The target antigen is unknown.

Primers: 60 Vbeta forward and 13 Jbeta reverse. The assay was immunoSEQ multiplex PCR, and TCRdb's table has in-frame clones only and misses some. There are around 150,000 clones in the sample; approximately 81% occur only once, and roughly 7.7% lies in the top ten. Study-level findings and limits: A later analysis found that most CMV-associated TCR beta chains appeared HLA-restricted. Sequence variants that were highly shared formed a cluster that was likely a sequencing artifact. Later analysis associated a missense DCLRE1C variant with TCR beta V- and J-gene trimming.

The sequenced sample consisted of PBMCs. This sequence originates from a woman aged 25 to 39 in good health and CMV-seropositive. The gene calls are TRBV5-4 and TRBJ1-1; the D is unclear. Here the CDR3 DNA reads TGTGCCAGCAGCTTGGACCAGATAAACACTGAAGCTTTCTTT. Translation: CASSLDQINTEAFF.